The 26 T cell receptor beta chains presented below share a single source sample, sequenced in a study of shared clonotypes between healthy human individuals. TCRdb keeps only in-frame clones here, not all; method: immunoSEQ multiplex PCR. The data hold 2 million to 2.5 million clones, with about 90% observed a single time. Sequences were obtained from naive CD4+ T cells from PBMCs. Described subset: CD45RA+ positively selected. These receptors came from a man between 18 and 29 years old in good health. Some clones in this sample may be carry-over from other donors' samples.

The chain uses TRBV10-3 and TRBJ2-7; TRBD2 agrees at 13 bases. Germline V gene data show CDR1 as ENHRY and CDR2 as SYGVKD. The CDR3 covers 14 residues. V lost 10 bases to trimming and J lost 5 bases; unmatched junction nucleotides: 8. The CDR3 protein is CATQGLAGVNEQYF. The DNA of the CDR3 is TGTGCCACCCAAGGACTAGCGGGAGTCAACGAGCAGTACTTC.

This clone was seen once. This CDR3 is also generated by other DNA sequences in the sample. This rearrangement joins TRBV28 to TRBJ1-5, with D tentatively TRBD1 (6 bases). CDR1 MDHEN and CDR2 SYDVKM come from the germline V gene. This CDR3 spans 15 amino acids. The V gene lost 2 bases and the J gene lost 1 base, with 9 bases spanning the gap. The CDR3 region is CASSLGGGSNQPQHF. The CDR3 DNA reads as TGTGCCAGCAGTTTAGGGGGGGGCAGCAATCAGCCCCAGCATTTT.

The count of this clone is one. The chain recombines TRBV14 with TRBJ2-7; D might be TRBD1 or TRBD2, each matching 5 bases. CDR1 and CDR2 (germline): SGHDN, FVKESK. CDR3 size: 14 residues. V lost 4 bases and J lost 0, with 10 bases in between. CDR3 residues: CASSPRDHSYEQYF. The CDR3 nucleotides read TGTGCCAGCAGCCCCCGGGACCACTCCTACGAGCAGTACTTC.

In this sample, this clone turned up a few times. Different DNA sequences within this sample yield the same CDR3. The V call is TRBV28, the J call TRBJ1-5; possibly TRBD1 for D (5 bases). V was trimmed by 1 base and J by 1 base, leaving 5 bases between them. This CDR3 region has 14 residues. Germline V gives CDR1 MDHEN, CDR2 SYDVKM. CDR3 sequence (DNA): TGTGCCAGCAGTTTATCAGGGAGCAATCAGCCCCAGCATTTT. This encodes CASSLSGSNQPQHF.

The chain combines TRBV11-2 with TRBJ2-2, with D unclear. CDR1 and CDR2 from the germline V gene are SGHAT and FQNNGV. The CDR3 is 17 residues long. The V gene lost 3 bases and the J gene lost 5 bases, with 19 bases spanning the gap. The CDR3 spells CASSFAPRVGRTGELFF. The CDR3 coding sequence is TGTGCCAGCAGCTTCGCCCCTAGGGTAGGAAGGACCGGGGAGCTGTTTTTT.

This chain links TRBV6-5 with TRBJ2-1; either TRBD1 or TRBD2 may fit D (5 bases each). The V gene's germline CDR1 is MNHEY and CDR2 SVGAGI. The V and J ends lost 0 bases and 8 bases respectively, with 11 bases between them. This CDR3 comprises 14 residues. CDR3 DNA sequence: TGTGCCAGCAGTTACTCCTGGGGGAAGGATGAGCAGTTCTTC. This sequence encodes CASSYSWGKDEQFF.

The V gene is TRBV14, the J gene TRBJ2-7, with 8 bases matching TRBD1. The CDR3 extends over 14 amino acids. J gave up 4 bases and V 4 bases, and 6 bases lay outside the gene matches. CDR1 and CDR2 (germline): SGHDN, FVKESK. For the CDR3, the DNA is TGTGCCAGCAGCCGGACAGGGAACTTTTACGAGCAGTACTTC. It encodes CASSRTGNFYEQYF.

V is TRBV11-1 and J is TRBJ2-1; D gene uncertain. V lost 1 base and J lost 0, with 13 bases in between. The CDR3 extends over 17 amino acids. CDR1 is SGHAT and CDR2 is FQDESV in the germline V gene (reference sequence). The CDR3 region is CASSLERARRSYNEQFF. In DNA, the CDR3 is TGTGCCAGCAGCTTAGAACGGGCCAGGCGCTCCTACAATGAGCAGTTCTTC.

The chain recombines TRBV6-5 with TRBJ2-7, with no clear D. Germline V gene lookup returns CDR1 MNHEY and CDR2 SVGAGI. CDR3 length: 13 residues. The ends were cut back, 6 bases at V and 5 bases at J, with 14 bases in the middle. The CDR3 is CASSPLESHEQYF. CDR3 nucleotide sequence: TGTGCCAGCAGCCCTCTTGAGTCCCACGAGCAGTACTTC.

This clone was detected only a few times. In the same sample, other DNA sequences code for this CDR3. The chain links TRBV5-1 to TRBJ1-2; TRBD1 is a possible D gene (6 bases). The CDR3 runs 13 residues. The germline V gene has CDR1 SGHRS and CDR2 YFSETQ. V was clipped by 0 bases and J by 8 bases, with 11 bases between them. As DNA, the CDR3 is TGCGCCAGCAGCTTGGAAGGGGGAGGAGGCTACACCTTC. It is translated as CASSLEGGGGYTF. The variable domain in full, completed from reference TRBV5-1 and TRBJ1-2, reads KAGVTQTPRYLIKTRGQQVTLSCSPISGHRSVSWYQQTPGQGLQFLFEYFSETQRNKGNFPGRFSGRQFSNSRSEMNVSTLELGDSALYLCASSLEGGGGYTFGSGTRLTVV.

This chain links TRBV29-1 with TRBJ2-2; a weak D match, TRBD2 (5 bases). Deletions cut 7 bases from V and 4 bases from J, with 16 bases between. The CDR3 loop spans 14 amino acids. Germline values: CDR1 SQVTM, CDR2 ANQGSEA. DNA for the CDR3: TGCAGCGCCCCCTCTTGGGAGCTCACCGGGGAGCTGTTTTTT. Its translation is CSAPSWELTGELFF.

The chain is built from TRBV10-1 and TRBJ1-5; the D is unclear. CDR3 length: 12 amino acids. V lost 3 bases and J lost 5, with 5 bases in between. The germline V gene has CDR1 WNHNN and CDR2 SYGVQD (reference sequence). CDR3 bases: TGCGCCAGCAGTGATAATCATCAGCCCCAGCATTTT. As protein: CASSDNHQPQHF.

The CDR3 sequence is CASSIVATGELFF. The CDR3 nucleotides read TGTGCCAGTAGTATAGTGGCTACCGGGGAGCTGTTTTTT. This chain connects TRBV19 to TRBJ2-2; no clear D. CDR1 is LNHDA and CDR2 is SQIVND in the germline V gene (reference sequence). This CDR3 region has 13 residues. V lost 1 base, J lost 5 bases, and 5 bases lay in between.

The chain links TRBV5-1 to TRBJ2-3, with D perhaps TRBD2 (6 bases). The CDR3 sequence is 16 residues long. V lost 7 bases, J lost 2 bases, and 20 bases lay in between. CDR1 SGHRS and CDR2 YFSETQ come from the germline V gene. DNA for the CDR3: TGCGCCAGCTCCCGGGGGAGTTCCATAATCACAGATACGCAGTATTTT. Translated: CASSRGSSIITDTQYF.

This chain connects TRBV6-1 to TRBJ2-7; 8 bases are shared with TRBD1. Germline V gene sequence: CDR1 MNHNS, CDR2 SASEGT. This CDR3 comprises 14 residues. The V segment lost 7 bases and the J segment 4 bases; nucleotides outside the gene matches: 9. CDR3 loop: CASKTGTGQYEQYF. In DNA, the CDR3 is TGTGCCAGCAAGACCGGGACAGGTCAGTACGAGCAGTACTTC.

CDR3 nucleotides: TGCGCCAGCAGCTTGGCCGGTGGATCCTACACTGAAGCTTTCTTT. It encodes CASSLAGGSYTEAFF. V usage is TRBV5-1 and J usage is TRBJ1-1; D gene unclear. Trimming stripped 0 bases from V and 3 bases from J, with 12 bases between. The germline V gene has CDR1 SGHRS and CDR2 YFSETQ. CDR3 length: 15 amino acids.

The J gene is TRBJ1-2, the V gene TRBV6-6, with D hard to call. The V gene lost 6 bases and the J gene lost 5 bases, with 13 bases spanning the gap. This CDR3 is built from 13 residues. Germline V gene data show CDR1 as MNHNY and CDR2 as SVGAGI (reference sequence). The CDR3 loop reads CASSARGNYGYTF. The CDR3 DNA reads TGTGCCAGCAGCGCGCGGGGAAATTATGGCTACACCTTC.

The rearrangement joins TRBV11-2 to TRBJ1-4, with TRBD1 matching over 7 bases. Looked up from germline, CDR1 is SGHAT and CDR2 is FQNNGV. This CDR3 comprises 18 residues. V lost 6 bases, J lost 4 bases, and 17 bases stayed unmatched. Here the CDR3 reads CASRSSRRQGVYNEKLFF. CDR3 in DNA: TGTGCCAGCAGGAGTTCCCGGCGGCAGGGGGTGTATAATGAAAAACTGTTTTTT.

This chain connects TRBV11-2 to TRBJ1-5; D perhaps matches TRBD1 (5 bases). This CDR3 comprises 12 residues. Trimming pared 1 base from V and 15 bases from J, leaving 13 bases between. Germline loops: CDR1 SGHAT, CDR2 FQNNGV. The CDR3 loop reads CASSLGRGERHF. CDR3 coding DNA: TGTGCCAGCAGCTTAGGACGGGGCGAAAGGCATTTT.

The chain carries TRBV9 and TRBJ1-2; 8 bases fit TRBD1. The junction had 4 bases not matched to a gene; V was cut back by 3 bases and J by 3 bases. The CDR3 contains 14 residues. Germline V gives CDR1 SGDLS, CDR2 YYNGEE. The CDR3: CASSAETGDYGYTF. The CDR3 nucleotides are TGTGCCAGCAGCGCCGAGACAGGGGACTATGGCTACACCTTC.

This clone has just a few counts. This chain uses TRBV30 with TRBJ1-1; D perhaps matches TRBD1 (6 bases). V lost 2 bases to trimming and J lost 2 bases, with 18 bases between them. Germline CDR1 reads GTSNPN; CDR2 reads SVGIG (reference sequence). The CDR3 covers 16 residues. This CDR3 is CAWSQGRWDRNTEAFF. CDR3 in DNA: TGTGCCTGGAGTCAGGGGAGATGGGATAGAAACACTGAAGCTTTCTTT. Full variable domain (missing parts from reference TRBV30 and TRBJ1-1): SQTIHQWPATLVQPVGSPLSLECTVEGTSNPNLYWYRQAAGRGLQLLFYSVGIGQISSEVPQNLSASRPQDRQFILSSKKLLLSDSGFYLCAWSQGRWDRNTEAFFGQGTRLTVV.

The chain couples TRBV5-1 to TRBJ2-1; 10 nucleotides match TRBD2. Germline V gives CDR1 SGHRS, CDR2 YFSETQ. The CDR3 consists of 15 residues. Trimming at V came to 0 bases and at J to 8 bases, leaving 5 bases not matched to a gene. The DNA for the CDR3 is TGCGCCAGCAGCTTGGGGCTAGCGGGAGATTATGAGCAGTTCTTC. It codes for CASSLGLAGDYEQFF.

The chain links TRBV4-2 to TRBJ2-5; 8 bases match TRBD1. V was clipped by 1 base and J by 4 bases; unmatched bases: 14. CDR3 length: 18 amino acids. The V gene's germline CDR1 is LGHNA and CDR2 YNFKEQ. CDR3 residues: CASSQGWGTTGDAETQYF. In nucleotides, the CDR3 is TGTGCCAGCAGCCAAGGATGGGGCACGACAGGGGATGCAGAGACCCAGTACTTC.

This clone was picked up one time. The V call is TRBV5-1, the J call TRBJ1-2; possible D gene TRBD1, 6 bases. Germline loops: CDR1 SGHRS, CDR2 YFSETQ. V lost 4 bases and J lost 4, with 17 bases in between. CDR3 length equals 15 residues. As DNA, the CDR3 is TGCGCCAGCAGCCCGGAGGGGGGCGCTTTCTATGGCTACACCTTC. Its translation: CASSPEGGAFYGYTF.

The chain employs TRBV27 and TRBJ1-1; 7 bases match TRBD1. Germline V gene lookup returns CDR1 MNHEY and CDR2 SMNVEV (reference sequence). The CDR3 runs 17 residues. J was trimmed by 4 bases and V by 5 bases; bases with no gene match: 16. CDR3 nucleotides: TGTGCCAGCAGTCCCCGGACAGGACGGGGTGGTAGCACTGAAGCTTTCTTT. This translates into CASSPRTGRGGSTEAFF.

The chain is built from TRBV7-8 and TRBJ1-1, with TRBD1 matching over 10 bases. Germline-derived CDR1 and CDR2 are SGHVS and FQNEAQ. V trimming: 5 bases; J trimming: 2 bases; junction bases outside the gene matches: 11. This CDR3 has 17 amino acids. The CDR3 DNA reads TGTGCCAGCAGCCTAGGGGGGTGGGACAGGGGAAACACTGAAGCTTTCTTT. Translated: CASSLGGWDRGNTEAFF. Variable domain in full (rest from reference TRBV7-8 and TRBJ1-1): GAGVSQSPRYKVAKRGQDVALRCDPISGHVSLFWYQQALGQGPEFLTYFQNEAQLDKSGLPSDRFFAERPEGSVSTLKIQRTQQEDSAVYLCASSLGGWDRGNTEAFFGQGTRLTVV.